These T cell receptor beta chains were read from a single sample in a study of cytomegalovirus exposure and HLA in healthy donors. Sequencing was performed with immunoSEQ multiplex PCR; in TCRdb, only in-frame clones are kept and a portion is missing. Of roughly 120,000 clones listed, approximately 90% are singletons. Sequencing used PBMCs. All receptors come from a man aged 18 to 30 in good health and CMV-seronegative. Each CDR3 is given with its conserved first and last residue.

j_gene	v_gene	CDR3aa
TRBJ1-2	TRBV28	CASSLQAYGYTF
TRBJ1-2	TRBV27	CASSLGAGGDYGYTF
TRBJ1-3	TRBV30	CAWSTGGPGNTIYF
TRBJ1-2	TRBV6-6	CASSPDRGGSGYTF
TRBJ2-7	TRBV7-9	CASSSTGTSGVLREQYF
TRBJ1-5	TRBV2	CASRQSNQPQHF
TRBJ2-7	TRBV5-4	CASSYGQSSTSYEQYF
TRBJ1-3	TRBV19	CASRPTGSSGNTIYF
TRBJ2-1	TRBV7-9	CASSLDESSYNEQFF
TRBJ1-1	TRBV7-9	CASSLAGHKNTEAFF
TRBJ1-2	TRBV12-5	CASGLVLGQGTNYGYTF
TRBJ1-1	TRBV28	CASSSPGTGHNTEAFF
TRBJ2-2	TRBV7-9	CASSHGQGPGELFF
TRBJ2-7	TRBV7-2	CASSQTGGNYEQYF
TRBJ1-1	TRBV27	CASSFPNMAHEAFF
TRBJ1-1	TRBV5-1	CASSSRQGGTEAFF
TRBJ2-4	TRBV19	CASSISVGQTDIQYF